Listed below are T cell receptor beta chains from one sample, sequenced in a study of T-cell reconstitution after alpha-beta-depleted transplantation in children. TCRdb re-analysed the PCR reads in MiXCR, keeping a single row per CDR3 protein. There are approximately 150,000 distinct CDR3 sequences in the sample; 8.8% occur only once, and 18% lies in the top ten. The specimen was PBMCs, mostly from graft donor cells, collected 180 days after TCRalphabeta/CD19-depleted stem cell transplant. Receptors originate from a female patient between 2 and 10 years old who had a stem cell transplant for congenital amegakaryocytic thrombocytopenia, so the T cells may come from the graft donor. CDR3s include the opening cysteine and the closing phenylalanine or tryptophan. Each record gives: D gene, J gene, V gene, clone size, CDR3 protein, CDR3 DNA. A D gene is named only where the DNA matches it firmly. Expanded clones are given a class, and other clones once, few, many or no size at all.

. | TRBJ2-3 | TRBV10-2 | few | CASSEITDTQYF | TGCGCCAGCAGTGAGATCACAGATACGCAGTATTTT
. | TRBJ2-2 | TRBV30 | few | CAWSVRAGRIGELFF | TGTGCCTGGAGTGTACGGGCAGGAAGGATCGGGGAGCTGTTTTTT
TRBD2 | TRBJ2-1 | TRBV24-1 | few | CATSESSGGKYNEQFF | TGTGCCACCAGTGAAAGCAGCGGGGGGAAGTACAATGAGCAGTTCTTC
. | TRBJ2-1 | TRBV6-2/TRBV6-3 | . | CASSQSMSYNEQFF | TGTGCCAGCAGCCAATCGATGTCATACAATGAGCAGTTCTTC
TRBD1 | TRBJ1-1 | TRBV20-1 | few | CSAVIPTGEGFAGTEAFF | TGCAGTGCTGTGATCCCGACAGGGGAAGGGTTTGCGGGCACTGAAGCTTTCTTT
TRBD1 | TRBJ2-2 | TRBV5-1 | . | CASSNTPGQGAGELFF | TGCGCCAGCAGTAACACGCCGGGACAGGGGGCCGGGGAGCTGTTTTTT
TRBD2 | TRBJ2-1 | TRBV2 | many | CASTRAGGSNEQFF | TGTGCCAGCACTCGAGCGGGAGGCAGCAATGAGCAGTTCTTC
TRBD2 | TRBJ2-1 | TRBV20-1 | . | CSARGGGTSGGYNEQFF | TGCAGTGCTAGAGGGGGGGGAACTAGCGGGGGTTACAATGAGCAGTTCTTC
. | TRBJ2-5 | TRBV5-6 | many | CASSLSSPQETQYF | TGTGCCAGCAGCTTGTCCAGCCCCCAAGAGACCCAGTACTTC
TRBD1 | TRBJ1-5 | TRBV20-1 | many | CSASRDSSPNQPQHF | TGCAGTGCTTCACGGGACAGCTCCCCAAATCAGCCCCAGCATTTT
. | TRBJ1-2 | TRBV10-3 | few | CAITNDRNYGYTF | TGTGCCATCACCAACGACAGGAACTATGGCTACACCTTC
. | TRBJ1-1 | TRBV7-9 | many | CASSLMTASGAFF | TGTGCCAGCAGCTTAATGACAGCCTCGGGAGCTTTCTTT
. | TRBJ2-7 | TRBV21-1 | many | CASSKKEGLAGPHNSYEQYF | TGTGCCAGCAGCAAAAAGGAGGGACTAGCGGGGCCCCACAACTCCTACGAGCAGTACTTC
. | TRBJ2-7 | TRBV7-9 | many | CASSFNGPHILYEQYF | TGTGCCAGCAGCTTTAATGGACCCCACATCCTCTACGAGCAGTACTTC
. | TRBJ1-5 | TRBV7-2 | many | CASSLDHGVQPQHF | TGTGCCAGCAGCTTAGACCATGGGGTTCAGCCCCAGCATTTT
. | TRBJ2-3 | TRBV4-2 | many | CASSQKDSYTQYF | TGTGCCAGCAGCCAAAAAGACAGCTATACGCAGTATTTT
TRBD1 | TRBJ2-7 | TRBV28 | . | CASSFFDPGRRDRAYEQYF | TGTGCCAGCAGTTTTTTCGACCCCGGAAGGCGAGACAGGGCCTACGAGCAGTACTTC
. | TRBJ1-6 | TRBV6-1 | . | CASCRGGPSPLHF | TGTGCCAGCTGCCGGGGAGGGCCTTCACCCCTCCACTTT
. | TRBJ1-6 | TRBV12-3/TRBV12-4 | . | CASSFGDSPLHF | TGTGCCAGCAGTTTTGGTGATTCACCCCTCCACTTT
. | TRBJ1-2 | TRBV25-1 | few | CASRGIRSYGYTF | TGTGCCAGCAGAGGGATTCGGAGCTATGGCTACACCTTC
. | TRBJ2-1 | TRBV18 | many | CASSQADRTYNEQFF | TGTGCCAGCTCACAAGCGGACCGGACGTACAATGAGCAGTTCTTC
. | TRBJ2-7 | TRBV29-1 | many | CSVRGQSYEQYF | TGCAGCGTTCGTGGACAGTCGTACGAGCAGTACTTC
. | TRBJ2-2 | TRBV10-3 | few | CAVESPGLNTGELFF | TGTGCCGTCGAAAGTCCAGGGCTTAACACCGGGGAGCTGTTTTTT
TRBD2 | TRBJ2-5 | TRBV11-2 | many | CASSHSSGRALETQYF | TGTGCCAGCAGCCATTCTAGCGGGAGGGCCCTGGAGACCCAGTACTTC
. | TRBJ1-2 | TRBV20-1 | . | CSAGTLSYGYTF | TGCAGTGCTGGGACCCTGTCTTATGGCTACACCTTC
. | TRBJ1-1 | TRBV9 | . | CASSGWQVVAMNTEAFF | TGTGCCAGCAGCGGATGGCAGGTGGTCGCTATGAACACTGAAGCTTTCTTT
. | TRBJ1-1 | TRBV5-1 | . | CASSLSGWNTEAFF | TGCGCCAGCAGCTTGTCAGGATGGAACACTGAAGCTTTCTTT
. | TRBJ1-4 | TRBV28 | many | CASSLSPFLGEKLFF | TGTGCCAGCAGTTTATCTCCCTTTTTGGGTGAAAAACTGTTTTTT
TRBD1 | TRBJ1-1 | TRBV28 | many | CASRSDRVTEAFF | TGTGCCAGCAGATCCGACAGGGTCACTGAAGCTTTCTTT
. | TRBJ2-3 | TRBV9 | many | CASSAGMTQDTQYF | TGTGCCAGCAGCGCCGGGATGACACAAGATACGCAGTATTTT
TRBD1 | TRBJ2-3 | TRBV5-1 | many | CASSPGTGLDTQYF | TGCGCCAGCAGCCCCGGGACAGGGCTGGATACGCAGTATTTT
. | TRBJ2-7 | TRBV9 | many | CASSVVVTGEQYF | TGTGCCAGCAGCGTAGTAGTCACAGGCGAGCAGTACTTC
TRBD1 | TRBJ2-7 | TRBV28 | many | CASSWNTGGTNYEQYF | TGTGCCAGCAGTTGGAATACAGGGGGGACGAACTACGAGCAGTACTTC
. | TRBJ2-3 | TRBV7-9 | many | CASSLFDDTDTQYF | TGTGCCAGCAGCTTATTTGACGACACAGATACGCAGTATTTT
TRBD1 | TRBJ1-5 | TRBV19 | few | CASSIDPGGSQPQHF | TGTGCCAGTAGTATCGATCCAGGGGGCAGTCAGCCCCAGCATTTT
TRBD1 | TRBJ2-7 | TRBV19 | . | CASSTRDRPYEQYF | TGTGCCAGTAGTACCCGGGACAGGCCCTACGAGCAGTACTTC
. | TRBJ2-1 | TRBV5-6 | many | CASSSPGRRSSYNEQFF | TGTGCCAGCAGCTCACCCGGAAGGCGAAGCTCCTACAATGAGCAGTTCTTC
. | TRBJ2-3 | TRBV20-1 | many | CSARMVGPDTQYF | TGCAGTGCTAGAATGGTGGGTCCAGATACGCAGTATTTT
. | TRBJ2-5 | TRBV7-9 | few | CASSTPSRSLETQYF | TGTGCCAGCAGCACCCCCTCACGTAGTTTGGAGACCCAGTACTTC
TRBD1 | TRBJ1-1 | TRBV5-8 | few | CASSRARTGPTEAFF | TGTGCCAGCAGCCGCGCCCGGACAGGGCCAACTGAAGCTTTCTTT
TRBD1 | TRBJ1-4 | TRBV20-1 | few | CSARDSGQGNEKLFF | TGCAGTGCTAGAGATTCAGGACAGGGGAATGAAAAACTGTTTTTT